This T cell receptor (beta chain) emerged from a study of T cell responses to AZD1222 COVID-19 vaccine. Second-dose timings of about 4 or about 12 weeks were pooled. Trimming took off 8 bases at V and 0 bases at J, with 11 bases between the two ends. Germline CDR1 reads ENHRY; CDR2 reads SYGVKD. CDR3 length: 14 amino acids. On this clone: Its antigen is currently unknown.

Sequencing used immunoSEQ multiplex PCR; TCRdb keeps in-frame clones, though not all of them. The sample has roughly 120,000 clones, about 90% seen once. General study points: Along spike, vaccine-associated CD4 TCRs were found throughout, with dominance at 160-218 and 743-854. Clonal diversity was possibly underestimated, and the donors were mostly white British, with more females. Repertoire collection took place solely once the T cell response had peaked.

The chain recombines TRBV10-3 with TRBJ1-3; no clear D. This TCR was recovered from an adult who received the AZD1222 COVID-19 vaccine. Here the sequenced sample was peripheral blood, taken 28 days after the second AZD1222 dose. CDR3: CAISDGTSGNTIYF. Written as DNA, the CDR3 is TGTGCCATCTCGGACGGAACCTCTGGAAACACCATATATTTT.